This T cell receptor (beta chain) came from a study of blood T cells in healthy people across ages. Study-level findings and limits: Long-lived donors carried more naive CD4+ cells and greater diversity than aged donors.

PCR was performed a second time for about 7 to 12 cycles using a sample-barcoded 5' primer and a J-beta primer mix. TCRdb processed the 5' RACE reads anew with MiXCR; each CDR3 protein has one entry. The sample contains about 1.6 million distinct CDR3 sequences, around 36% of which appear only once. The sample providers were healthy Caucasian people from Russia, aged about 6 to 90. V was cut by 5 bases and J by 0 bases, with 15 bases left in between. Germline values: CDR1 DFQATT, CDR2 SNEGSKA (reference sequence). This CDR3 spans 15 amino acids. This clonotype was seen repeatedly, ten times or more. Antigen specificity is unknown.

V gene TRBV20-1 combines with J gene TRBJ2-3, with D perhaps TRBD1 or TRBD2 (5 bases each). The sequence was collected from a woman in her twenties or thirties in good health. Material for sequencing was blood. The chain's CDR3 is CSAGLGTVSTDTQYF. In nucleotides, the CDR3 is TGCAGTGCTGGACTGGGGACGGTTAGCACAGATACGCAGTATTTT.